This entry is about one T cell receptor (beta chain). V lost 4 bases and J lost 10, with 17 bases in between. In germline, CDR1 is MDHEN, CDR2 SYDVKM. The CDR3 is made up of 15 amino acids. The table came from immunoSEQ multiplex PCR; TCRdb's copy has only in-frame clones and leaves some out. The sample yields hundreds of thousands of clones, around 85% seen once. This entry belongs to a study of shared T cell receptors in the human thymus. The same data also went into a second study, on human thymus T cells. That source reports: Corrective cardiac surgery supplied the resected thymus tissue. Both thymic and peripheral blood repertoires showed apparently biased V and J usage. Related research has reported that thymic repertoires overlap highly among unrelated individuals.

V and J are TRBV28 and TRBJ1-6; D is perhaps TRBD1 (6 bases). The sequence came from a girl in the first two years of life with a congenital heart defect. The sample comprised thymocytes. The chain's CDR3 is CASSSLKYRDSPLHF. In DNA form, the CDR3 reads TGTGCCAGCAGTTCCTTAAAGTACAGGGACTCACCCCTCCACTTT.